This T cell receptor (beta chain) is from a study of early T cells in non-severe SARS-CoV-2 infection. For the study at large: Sequencing was performed on bulk RNA from unsorted whole blood, leaving chains unpaired. Study outcomes and limitations: Anti-spike CD8 specificities were favored by VDJdb matching, whose results missed private and CD4 specificities.

Germline V gene data show CDR1 as MDHEN and CDR2 as SYDVKM. Trimming cost V 5 bases and J 0 bases; bases outside gene matches: 12. CDR3 size: 19 residues. Each single cDNA molecule received a unique molecular identifier. TCRdb analysed the 5' RACE reads with MiXCR anew, one entry per CDR3 protein. The sample lists 90,000 to 100,000 distinct CDR3 sequences, around 13% seen once, with approximately 2.4% in the top ten. This clonotype was found many times. What it binds is unknown. This clonotype originated in an adult who was a healthcare worker with PCR-confirmed SARS-CoV-2 infection or an uninfected control (not recorded which). This rearrangement joins TRBV28 to TRBJ2-7; 14 bases line up with TRBD2. The sequencing input was whole blood. Written as DNA, the CDR3 is TGTGCCAGCAGTCCCGAGACTAGCGGGGGGGCCTGGAGCTCCTACGAGCAGTACTTC. Residues: CASSPETSGGAWSSYEQYF.